This T cell receptor beta chain stems from a study of shared clonotypes between healthy human individuals. Findings and limits, study-wide: The sampled material consisted only of blood, and tissue repertoires are likely to differ. Four donors held about 5% of naive CD4 clonotypes in common.

The V and J ends lost 4 bases and 7 bases respectively, with 18 bases between them. Germline V gene data show CDR1 as SGHDT and CDR2 as YYEEEE. The CDR3 is 15 amino acids. This clone has a handful of counts. What it recognizes is unknown. How the authors handled the data: ImmunoSEQ supplied junction-only sequences lacking quality scores, so filtering was different. The table came from immunoSEQ multiplex PCR; TCRdb's copy has only in-frame clones and leaves some out. D and trimming come from the DNA, and the V and J calls and clone size come from that table. Among over a million clones listed, about 75% were seen once.

Sequencing used memory CD4+ T cells sorted from blood. This sample's subset: CD45RA-negative fraction. The TCR originated in a man in his late teens or twenties in good health. V is TRBV5-6 and J is TRBJ1-3; D gene uncertain. In DNA, the CDR3 is TGTGCCAGCAGCCCCAATCCGGCCCTCGGGAACACCATATATTTT. Amino acids: CASSPNPALGNTIYF.